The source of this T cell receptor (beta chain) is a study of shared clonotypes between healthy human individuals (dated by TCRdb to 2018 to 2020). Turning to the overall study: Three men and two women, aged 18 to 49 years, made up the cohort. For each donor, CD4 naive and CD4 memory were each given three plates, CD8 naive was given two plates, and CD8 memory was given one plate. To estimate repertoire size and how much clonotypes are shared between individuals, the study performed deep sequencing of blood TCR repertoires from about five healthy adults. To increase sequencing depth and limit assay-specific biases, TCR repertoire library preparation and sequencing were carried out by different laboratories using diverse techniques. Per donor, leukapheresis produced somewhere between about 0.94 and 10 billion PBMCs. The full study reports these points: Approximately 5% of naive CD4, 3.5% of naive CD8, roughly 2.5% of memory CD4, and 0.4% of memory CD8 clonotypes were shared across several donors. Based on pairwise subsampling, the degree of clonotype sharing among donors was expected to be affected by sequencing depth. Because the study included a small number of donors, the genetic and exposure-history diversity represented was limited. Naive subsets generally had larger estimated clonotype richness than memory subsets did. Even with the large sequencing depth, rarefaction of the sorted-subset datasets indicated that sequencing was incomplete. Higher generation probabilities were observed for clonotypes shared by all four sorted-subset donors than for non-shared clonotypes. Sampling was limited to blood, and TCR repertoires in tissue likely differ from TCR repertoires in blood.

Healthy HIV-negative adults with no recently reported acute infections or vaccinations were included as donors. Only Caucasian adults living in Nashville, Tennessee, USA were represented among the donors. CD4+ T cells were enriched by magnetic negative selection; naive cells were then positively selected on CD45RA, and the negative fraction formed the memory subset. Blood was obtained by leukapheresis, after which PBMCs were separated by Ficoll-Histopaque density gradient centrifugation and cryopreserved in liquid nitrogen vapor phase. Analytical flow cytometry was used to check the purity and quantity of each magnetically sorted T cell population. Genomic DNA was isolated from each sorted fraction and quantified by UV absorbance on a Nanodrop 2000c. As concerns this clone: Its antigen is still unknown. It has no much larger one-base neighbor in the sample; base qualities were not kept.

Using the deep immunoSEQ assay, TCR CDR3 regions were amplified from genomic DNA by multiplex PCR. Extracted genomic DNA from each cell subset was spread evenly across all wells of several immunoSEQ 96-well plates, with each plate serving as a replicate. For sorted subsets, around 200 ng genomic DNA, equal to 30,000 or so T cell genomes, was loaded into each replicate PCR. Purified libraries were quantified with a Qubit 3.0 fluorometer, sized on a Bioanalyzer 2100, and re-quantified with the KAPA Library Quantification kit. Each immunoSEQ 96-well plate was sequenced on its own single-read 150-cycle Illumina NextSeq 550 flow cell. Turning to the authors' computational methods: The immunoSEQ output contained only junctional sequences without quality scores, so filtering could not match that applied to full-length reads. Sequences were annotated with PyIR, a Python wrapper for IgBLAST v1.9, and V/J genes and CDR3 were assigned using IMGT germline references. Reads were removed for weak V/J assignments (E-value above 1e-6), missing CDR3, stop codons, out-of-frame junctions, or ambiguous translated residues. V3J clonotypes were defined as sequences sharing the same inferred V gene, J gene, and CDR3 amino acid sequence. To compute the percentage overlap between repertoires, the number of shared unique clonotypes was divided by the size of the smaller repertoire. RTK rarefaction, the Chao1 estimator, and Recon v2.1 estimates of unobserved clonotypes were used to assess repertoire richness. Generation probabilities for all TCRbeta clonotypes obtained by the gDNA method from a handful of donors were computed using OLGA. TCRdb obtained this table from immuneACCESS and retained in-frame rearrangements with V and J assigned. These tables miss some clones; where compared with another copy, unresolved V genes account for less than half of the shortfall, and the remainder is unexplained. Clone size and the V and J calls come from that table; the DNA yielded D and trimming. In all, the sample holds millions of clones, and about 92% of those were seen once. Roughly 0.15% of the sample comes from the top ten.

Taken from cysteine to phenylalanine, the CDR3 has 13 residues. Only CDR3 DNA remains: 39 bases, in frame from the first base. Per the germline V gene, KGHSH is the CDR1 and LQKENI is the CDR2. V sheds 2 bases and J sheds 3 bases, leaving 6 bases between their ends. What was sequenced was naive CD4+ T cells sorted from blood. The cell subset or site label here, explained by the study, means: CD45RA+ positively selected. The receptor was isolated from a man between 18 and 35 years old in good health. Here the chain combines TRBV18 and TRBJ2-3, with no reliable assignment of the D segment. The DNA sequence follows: TGTGCCAGCTCACCAATAGTGACAGATACGCAGTATTTT. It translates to CASSPIVTDTQYF.